One sample yielded the 24 T cell receptor beta chains listed below, sequenced in a study of vaccination effects on CD4 cells after COVID-19. Their cognate antigens are unknown. Only in-frame clones appear in the TCRdb table, and some are missing; sequencing was by immunoSEQ multiplex PCR. Among approximately 30,000 clones listed, about 60% were seen once. The culture ran for around nine days, and then CD4+ T cells were isolated. The sample in question was CD4+ T cells from PBMCs cultured without peptide, obtained before COVID-19 vaccination. Receptor source: a human donor who received a COVID-19 vaccine.

This chain links TRBV19 with TRBJ1-2; tentatively, D is TRBD1 (6 bases). The CDR3 length is 17 residues. Trimming left V 1 base short and J 8 bases short, with 23 bases between. Germline V gene sequence: CDR1 LNHDA, CDR2 SQIVND (reference sequence). The CDR3 DNA is TGTGCCAGTAGTATAGTACCCAGCGAGACAGGTTTTGTCGGCTACACCTTC. It translates to CASSIVPSETGFVGYTF.

The gene calls are TRBV6-5 and TRBJ1-6, with no clear D. Trimming removed 5 bases at V and 0 bases at J, with 8 bases between. The CDR3 is 15 amino acids. CDR1 MNHEY and CDR2 SVGAGI come from the germline V gene. The CDR3 reads CASSSWSSYNSPLHF. CDR3 nucleotides: TGTGCCAGCAGTAGCTGGAGCTCCTATAATTCACCCCTCCACTTT.

In this sample, this clone turned up a few times. The genes are TRBV6-5 and TRBJ2-1, with TRBD2 matching over 10 bases. This CDR3 region has 14 residues. V lost 5 bases and J lost 6; bases outside the gene matches: 4. CDR1 and CDR2 (germline): MNHEY, SVGAGI. As DNA, the CDR3 is TGTGCCAGCAGTAGCGGGGGGGCTGGCAATGAGCAGTTCTTC. It yields the protein CASSSGGAGNEQFF.

The rearrangement uses TRBV18 and TRBJ2-5; weak D call: TRBD2 (6 bases). Germline CDR1 reads KGHSH; CDR2 reads LQKENI. The V gene lost 4 bases and the J gene lost 1 base, with 13 bases spanning the gap. This CDR3 is built from 15 residues. The CDR3 region is CASSRMGTSQETQYF. In DNA, the CDR3 is TGTGCCAGCTCACGAATGGGGACTTCCCAAGAGACCCAGTACTTC.

This clone was picked up a small number of times. The rearrangement links TRBV5-1 to TRBJ1-6, with a weak D call TRBD1 (5 bases). The CDR3 length is 16 residues. The V end was cut by 0 bases, the J end by 5 bases, with 12 bases between. Germline assignment: CDR1 SGHRS and CDR2 YFSETQ. The CDR3 nucleotides are TGCGCCAGCAGCTTGGAGCGAACGGACAATAATTCACCCCTCCACTTT. Encoded protein: CASSLERTDNNSPLHF.

V usage is TRBV20-1 and J usage is TRBJ1-2; D may be TRBD1 (6 bases). The CDR3 is made up of 14 amino acids. The V gene lost 3 bases and the J gene lost 5 bases, with 16 bases spanning the gap. Germline CDR1 and CDR2: DFQATT and SNEGSKA (reference sequence). This CDR3 reads CSASTGGQGYGYTF. CDR3 nucleotide sequence: TGCAGTGCTAGTACCGGGGGGCAGGGTTATGGCTACACCTTC.

V is TRBV5-1 and J is TRBJ2-6; D is unclear. The ends were cut back, 0 bases at V and 2 bases at J, with 9 bases in the middle. CDR1 and CDR2 from the germline V gene are SGHRS and YFSETQ. This CDR3 spans 16 amino acids. CDR3 sequence (DNA): TGCGCCAGCAGCTTGGCCGGCGGACCTGGGGCCAACGTCCTGACTTTC. This codes for CASSLAGGPGANVLTF. The full variable domain, rest sourced from reference TRBV5-1 and TRBJ2-6, is KAGVTQTPRYLIKTRGQQVTLSCSPISGHRSVSWYQQTPGQGLQFLFEYFSETQRNKGNFPGRFSGRQFSNSRSEMNVSTLELGDSALYLCASSLAGGPGANVLTFGAGSRLTVL.

The V and J genes are TRBV9 and TRBJ2-3, with TRBD2 identical over 13 bases. V trimming: 3 bases; J trimming: 0 bases; junction bases outside the gene matches: 7. From germline, CDR1 is SGDLS and CDR2 YYNGEE. The CDR3 extends over 18 amino acids. In DNA, the CDR3 is TGTGCCAGCAGCGAGAGGACTAGCGGGGGAACTAGCACAGATACGCAGTATTTT. Residues: CASSERTSGGTSTDTQYF.

This chain uses TRBV5-4 with TRBJ2-3, with 10 bases aligning to TRBD2. V shed 0 bases and J 2 bases; nucleotides not matched to a gene: 3. In germline, CDR1 is SGHNT, CDR2 YYREEE (reference sequence). The CDR3 extends over 16 amino acids. CDR3: CASSLGLAGVTDTQYF. The CDR3 nucleotides read TGTGCCAGCAGCTTGGGGCTAGCGGGAGTCACAGATACGCAGTATTTT.

J is TRBJ2-3 and V is TRBV5-1; TRBD1 matches 8 bases. The ends lost 0 bases at V and 5 bases at J; junction bases unmatched: 8. Germline V gives CDR1 SGHRS, CDR2 YFSETQ. The CDR3 contains 16 residues. The CDR3 here is CASSLVQGAQGDTQYF. DNA of the CDR3: TGCGCCAGCAGCTTGGTCCAGGGGGCTCAAGGAGATACGCAGTATTTT.

This rearrangement joins TRBV11-2 to TRBJ1-2, with D possibly being TRBD1 (5 bases). The CDR3 is 15 amino acids. V gave up 4 bases and J gave up 8 bases, with 20 bases separating them. The germline CDR1 and CDR2 sequences are SGHAT and FQNNGV. CDR3 bases: TGTGCCAGCAGCTCCCTGAGCCGGGACGGTGTAGGCTACACCTTC. Protein product: CASSSLSRDGVGYTF.

This chain uses TRBV30 with TRBJ2-6, with D possibly being TRBD2 (5 bases). Between the trimmed V and J ends, which lost 0 bases and 10 bases, there was a span of 13 bases. CDR1 and CDR2 (germline): GTSNPN, SVGIG (reference sequence). The CDR3 sequence is 14 residues long. The CDR3 nucleotides read TGTGCCTGGAGTGTAAAGGGTCGACTAAACGTCCTGACTTTC. As protein: CAWSVKGRLNVLTF.

Only a few counts were recorded for this clone. The chain links TRBV18 to TRBJ2-1; TRBD2 might be the D (5 bases). This CDR3 is 13 amino acids long. V lost 3 bases, J lost 5 bases, and 8 bases lay in between. Germline values: CDR1 KGHSH, CDR2 LQKENI. The CDR3 DNA is TGTGCCAGCTCACCCGCGCGGGACAATGAGCAGTTCTTC. Amino acid sequence: CASSPARDNEQFF.

The V and J genes are TRBV18 and TRBJ2-1; D gene uncertain. CDR3 length equals 14 residues. Trimming stripped 2 bases from V and 6 bases from J, with 11 bases between. CDR1 and CDR2 (germline): KGHSH, LQKENI. In DNA form, the CDR3 reads TGTGCCAGCTCACCAGGGTTGAGCGTCAATGAGCAGTTCTTC. Amino acids: CASSPGLSVNEQFF.

The chain links TRBV6-1 to TRBJ1-5; D gene uncertain. Trimming shortened V by 2 bases and J by 7 bases, and 12 bases separated the two germline ends. Germline V lookup: CDR1 MNHNS, CDR2 SASEGT. The CDR3 length is 14 residues. The CDR3 loop is CASSEQALRQPQHF. The CDR3, as DNA: TGTGCCAGCAGTGAACAGGCGTTGAGACAGCCCCAGCATTTT.

J is TRBJ1-3 and V is TRBV6-1, with unresolved D. The CDR3 extends over 16 amino acids. V lost 2 bases to trimming and J lost 0 bases, with 11 bases between them. Germline CDR1 MNHNS, CDR2 SASEGT. CDR3 sequence: CASSEPLYTSGNTIYF. The CDR3 DNA sequence: TGTGCCAGCAGTGAACCCCTTTACACCTCTGGAAACACCATATATTTT.

The chain carries TRBV5-4 and TRBJ1-2, with D unclear. Per germline, CDR1 SGHNT and CDR2 YYREEE (reference sequence). Deletions cut 5 bases from V and 5 bases from J, with 7 bases between. The CDR3 is made up of 11 amino acids. Written as DNA, the CDR3 is TGTGCCAGCAGGGGGAATTATGGCTACACCTTC. Translating gives CASRGNYGYTF.

The rearrangement joins TRBV7-9 to TRBJ1-2; D is possibly TRBD1 (5 bases). The length of the CDR3 is 15 residues. Germline assignment: CDR1 SEHNR and CDR2 FQNEAQ (reference sequence). The V gene lost 1 base and the J gene lost 4 bases, with 13 bases spanning the gap. CDR3 loop: CASSLEGRQFYGYTF. CDR3 nucleotides: TGTGCCAGCAGCTTAGAGGGGCGACAGTTCTATGGCTACACCTTC. The whole variable domain, filled in from reference TRBV7-9 and TRBJ1-2, reads DTGVSQNPRHKITKRGQNVTFRCDPISEHNRLYWYRQTLGQGPEFLTYFQNEAQLEKSRLLSDRFSAERPKGSFSTLEIQRTEQGDSAMYLCASSLEGRQFYGYTFGSGTRLTVV.

The chain employs TRBV2 and TRBJ2-2; tentatively, D is TRBD2 (5 bases). The CDR3 sequence is 14 residues long. V was trimmed by 6 bases and J by 0 bases, leaving 8 bases between them. Per the germline V gene, CDR1 is SNHLY and CDR2 is FYNNEI. CDR3 protein: CASSSGTNTGELFF. As DNA, the CDR3 is TGTGCCAGCAGCTCGGGGACGAACACCGGGGAGCTGTTTTTT.

The chain uses TRBV5-4 and TRBJ2-1; D is perhaps TRBD2 (7 bases). Germline CDR1 is SGHNT and CDR2 is YYREEE (reference sequence). V was cut by 3 bases and J by 8 bases, with 15 bases left in between. The CDR3 sequence is 14 residues long. The CDR3 DNA reads as TGTGCCAGCAGCTCTCAAGGGGGGGGCGATGAGCAGTTCTTC. This codes for CASSSQGGGDEQFF.

The rearrangement joins TRBV12-5 to TRBJ2-1, with D perhaps matching TRBD2 (6 bases). Trimming removed 0 bases at V and 8 bases at J, with 11 bases between. CDR3 size: 14 residues. Germline V lookup: CDR1 LGHNT, CDR2 FRNRAP. The CDR3: CASGLVGLSDEQFF. The CDR3 DNA reads as TGTGCTAGTGGTTTGGTCGGACTATCGGATGAGCAGTTCTTC.

The rearrangement links TRBV11-2 to TRBJ2-3; 13 nucleotides agree with TRBD2. CDR1 SGHAT and CDR2 FQNNGV come from the germline V gene. The CDR3 is 15 residues long. V dropped 5 bases and J dropped 5; count of bases not matched to a gene: 4. For the CDR3, the DNA is TGTGCCAGCAGCGGACTAGCGGGGGCGGGAGATACGCAGTATTTT. Translation: CASSGLAGAGDTQYF.

A few counts support this clone. This chain links TRBV11-3 with TRBJ2-3, with 10 positions matching TRBD2. Germline CDR1 and CDR2: SGHNT and YENEEA. V lost 4 bases, J lost 6 bases, and 4 bases stayed unmatched. The CDR3 length is 14 residues. DNA for the CDR3: TGTGCCAGCAGCTCTAGCGGGAGACCCGATACGCAGTATTTT. It specifies CASSSSGRPDTQYF.

About this clone itself: A read error may account for a junction end that differs from germline. This chain connects TRBV13 to TRBJ2-7; TRBD2 might be the D (7 bases). The CDR3 loop spans 14 amino acids. Germline CDR1 reads PRHDT; CDR2 reads FYEKMQ (reference sequence). CDR3 nucleotides: TGTGCCAGCAGCCTAGGGGGGACTAACTACGAGCAGTACTTC. Residues: CASSLGGTNYEQYF.